Listed below are T cell receptor beta chains from one sample, sequenced in a study of blood T cell repertoires in COVID-19. Measured with immunoSEQ multiplex PCR; TCRdb has only the in-frame clones, and not every one. Of about 220,000 clones in the sample, roughly 85% were seen once. The material sequenced was PBMCs or T cells enriched from blood (not recorded which). Receptor source: a woman aged 40 to 50 with acute COVID-19. Each CDR3 is given with its conserved first and last residue. D genes are given only for firm matches. Clone size is given for some rows only: seen once, a few or many times, or a class if the clone is expanded.

V	J	D	size	DNA	CDR3
TRBV6-5	TRBJ1-2	TRBD1	.	TGTGCCAGCAGTTACTTTACAGGGGTCGACTATGGCTACACCTTC	CASSYFTGVDYGYTF
TRBV7-9	TRBJ1-1	.	.	TGTGCCAGCAGCTGGGGCTGGACTAAAGCTTTCTTT	CASSWGWTKAFF
TRBV10-3	TRBJ2-3	TRBD2	once	TGTGCCATCAGTGAGAATAGCGGGCTCGTGGCAGATACGCAGTATTTT	CAISENSGLVADTQYF
TRBV19	TRBJ2-3	TRBD2	.	TGTGCCAGTCGAGCGGGGGGCCTCATTTACACAGATACGCAGTATTTT	CASRAGGLIYTDTQYF
TRBV3-1/TRBV3-2	TRBJ1-4	.	.	TGTGCCAGCAGCCAAGATGCACGGGTTAATGAAAAACTGTTTTTT	CASSQDARVNEKLFF
TRBV19	TRBJ2-6	TRBD1	.	TGTGCCAGTAGTATCCGGTTACCGGGACAGGGTACCGGGGCCAACGTCCTGACTTTC	CASSIRLPGQGTGANVLTF
TRBV12-5	TRBJ1-6	.	.	TGTGCTAGTGGTTTGGGGAGCAAGGGGTTCGCTGGTAATTCACCCCTCCACTTT	CASGLGSKGFAGNSPLHF
TRBV25-1	TRBJ2-7	.	.	TGTGCCAGCTACCTCAGGGGTCTATGGGACGAGCAGTACTTC	CASYLRGLWDEQYF
TRBV2	TRBJ2-2	.	many	TGTGCCAGCCTATCCGGGACTAACACCGGGGAGCTGTTTTTT	CASLSGTNTGELFF
TRBV12-5	TRBJ1-5	.	.	TGTGCTAGTGGTTTGGTAATAGTTCCCCAGCCCCAGCATTTT	CASGLVIVPQPQHF
TRBV6-5	TRBJ1-4	TRBD1	once	TGTGCCAGCAGTTACTACGGGACAGATCGGGAAAAACTGTTTTTT	CASSYYGTDREKLFF
TRBV20-1	TRBJ2-1	TRBD1	.	TGCAGTGCTAGTCCTTCCAGGGGGCATTATGAGCAGTTCTTC	CSASPSRGHYEQFF
TRBV3-1/TRBV3-2	TRBJ1-4	.	.	TGTGCCAGCAGCCAAGGAGCAATTGGATGGGCGGGCGGTAATGAAAAACTGTTTTTT	CASSQGAIGWAGGNEKLFF
TRBV7-2	TRBJ1-1	TRBD1	few	TGTGCCAGCAGCCGGGACAGGGCGAACACTGAAGCTTTCTTT	CASSRDRANTEAFF
TRBV6-4	TRBJ2-1	TRBD2	medium-sized	TGTGCCAGCAGCGGGGGGGCCACCAGTGAGCAGTTCTTC	CASSGGATSEQFF
TRBV2	TRBJ2-2	TRBD2	.	TGTGCCAGCAGTGAAGTCTTGGCGGGGGGACCCGGGGAGCTGTTTTTT	CASSEVLAGGPGELFF
TRBV9	TRBJ2-2	TRBD1	.	TGTGCCAGCAGCGTAGCTGGACAGGGTTCACGGGAGCTGTTTTTT	CASSVAGQGSRELFF